These 10 T cell receptor beta chains were all obtained from the same sample, sequenced in a study of low-dose radiotherapy and immunotherapy resistance in tumors (dated by TCRdb to between 2021 and 2024). Sample time point, as interpreted from the label and publication: before trial treatment. Sequenced on an Illumina MiniSeq. First-strand cDNA was synthesized using Superscript III and a set of TRAV- and TRBV-specific primers, so that both TCRalpha and TCRbeta chains were covered. TCRs were amplified with Phusion for 20 PCR cycles, with a constant-region primer paired with the adapter attached to the V primers. TCRdb applied fastp at Q25 and MiXCR to the public reads, then kept only in-frame beta chains. Under each unique CDR3 protein, matching rows form one entry showing the most common genes and DNA. The sample table contains fewer than 95,000 distinct CDR3 sequences; only one count was recorded for 9.4% of them. Around 0.93% of the sample comes from the top ten.

The specimen was PBMCs, collected before treatment. These receptors came from a male donor with prostate cancer.

This clonotype came up many times. The chain recombines TRBV7-2 with TRBJ2-3; the match to TRBD2 covers 13 bases. Germline V gene lookup returns CDR1 SGHTA and CDR2 FQGNSA. With V trimmed by 3 bases and J by 4 bases, 4 bases remained unmatched. This CDR3 is 16 amino acids long. Here the CDR3 DNA reads TGTGCCAGCAGCTTTGGACTAGCGGGGGCTTCAGATACGCAGTATTTT. This translates into CASSFGLAGASDTQYF.

V usage is TRBV28 and J usage is TRBJ2-7; possibly TRBD1 for D (6 bases). CDR1 is MDHEN, CDR2 SYDVKM, per germline. V dropped 5 bases and J dropped 2 bases, with 16 bases sitting between them. The CDR3 totals 15 residues. The CDR3 DNA sequence: TGTGCCAGCAGTCACATCAGGGGTAGCACCTACGAGCAGTACTTC. Its translation is CASSHIRGSTYEQYF.

This clonotype came up many times. The chain couples TRBV19 to TRBJ2-6, with D maybe TRBD2 (6 bases). The germline V gene has CDR1 LNHDA and CDR2 SQIVND (reference sequence). Trimming removed 6 bases from V and 4 bases from J, with 13 bases in between. The CDR3 is 15 amino acids. The CDR3 protein is CASSGGAPGANVLTF. Written as DNA, the CDR3 is TGTGCCAGTAGCGGGGGAGCCCCCGGGGCCAACGTCCTGACTTTC.

This sequence joins TRBV10-3 and TRBJ2-2; 10 bases map to TRBD2. CDR1 ENHRY and CDR2 SYGVKD come from the germline V gene. Trimming at V came to 4 bases and at J to 7 bases, leaving 27 bases not matched to a gene. The CDR3 extends over 22 amino acids. CDR3 amino acids: CAISVRKPPGLAIHTGGGELFF. The CDR3 DNA is TGTGCCATCAGTGTCCGCAAACCTCCGGGACTAGCGATCCATACGGGAGGCGGGGAGCTGTTTTTT.

This clonotype has a count of ten or more. V usage is TRBV6-5 and J usage is TRBJ2-1, with 10 bases that match TRBD2. This CDR3 has 16 amino acids. Germline CDR1 reads MNHEY; CDR2 reads SVGAGI. With 3 bases clipped from V and 7 bases from J, the junction kept 9 bases outside the gene matches. The CDR3 region is CASSYPSGSGINEQFF. CDR3 DNA: TGTGCCAGCAGTTATCCTAGCGGGAGCGGAATTAATGAGCAGTTCTTC.

In its sample, this clonotype was seen many times. This rearrangement joins TRBV30 to TRBJ2-7; D not certain. This CDR3 comprises 13 residues. Germline CDR1 is GTSNPN and CDR2 is SVGIG (reference sequence). Deletions cut 3 bases from V and 4 bases from J, with 13 bases between. This chain's CDR3 is CAWSSFGRYEQYF. In DNA form, the CDR3 reads TGTGCCTGGAGCTCCTTTGGGCGGTACGAGCAGTACTTC.

This clonotype was picked up one time. A read error likely explains this, since a far larger clone differs by one base. CDR3 nucleotide sequence: TGTGCCAGCAGTTTACCCGGGGCAGCCGCCTACGAGCAGTACTTC. It translates to CASSLPGAAAYEQYF. The rearrangement links TRBV27 to TRBJ2-7; D is perhaps TRBD1 or TRBD2 (5 bases each). The CDR3 is 15 residues long. Germline CDR1 and CDR2: MNHEY and SMNVEV (reference sequence). Trimming pared 2 bases from V and 2 bases from J, leaving 13 bases between.

This clonotype was observed at least ten times. This rearrangement joins TRBV7-9 to TRBJ2-1; 13 bases align to TRBD2. The CDR3 loop spans 18 amino acids. The J segment lost 0 bases and the V segment lost 4 bases, leaving 6 bases of the junction unmatched. Germline V gives CDR1 SEHNR, CDR2 FQNEAQ (reference sequence). The CDR3 DNA reads as TGTGCCAGCAGCTCATTTAGACTAGCGGGAGGCTCCTACAATGAGCAGTTCTTC. Amino acids: CASSSFRLAGGSYNEQFF.

This clonotype occurred many times. This chain connects TRBV28 to TRBJ2-7, with TRBD2 matching 11 bases. The germline gives CDR1 MDHEN, CDR2 SYDVKM. This CDR3 has 15 residues. The V gene end was trimmed by 4 bases and the J gene end by 6 bases; junction bases not matched to a gene: 8. The CDR3 sequence: CASSSHSGRAGEQYF. The CDR3 DNA follows: TGTGCCAGCAGTTCACATAGCGGGAGGGCCGGCGAGCAGTACTTC.

This clonotype occurred many times. The chain links TRBV2 to TRBJ1-1, with D possibly matching TRBD1 (5 bases). Germline CDR1 reads SNHLY; CDR2 reads FYNNEI. CDR3 length: 14 amino acids. The V end lost 0 bases, the J end lost 7 bases, and 12 bases lay between the germline ends. CDR3 bases: TGTGCCAGCAGTGAAGCGGGGGTGGGTGGTGAAGCTTTCTTT. Amino acid sequence: CASSEAGVGGEAFF. Looking up the rest from reference TRBV2 and TRBJ1-1 gives the full variable domain: EPEVTQTPSHQVTQMGQEVILRCVPISNHLYFYWYRQILGQKVEFLVSFYNNEISEKSEIFDDQFSVERPDGSNFTLKIRSTKLEDSAMYFCASSEAGVGGEAFFGQGTRLTVV.